Shown below are 8 T cell receptor beta chains from a single sample sequenced in a study of CD8+ T cells in alopecia areata. Extraction and reverse transcription of RNA yielded cDNA as the sequencing template. Data came from immunoSEQ multiplex PCR; TCRdb stores just in-frame clones and leaves some out. Of 50,000 to 70,000 clones listed, around 40% are singletons. Source material: NKG2D-low CD8+ T cells sorted from blood. These receptors were taken from a human donor with alopecia areata.

This chain links TRBV9 with TRBJ2-1, with D possibly being TRBD2 (5 bases). Germline loops: CDR1 SGDLS, CDR2 YYNGEE. Trimming removed 4 bases at V and 5 bases at J, with 16 bases between. The CDR3 totals 15 residues. CDR3 coding DNA: TGTGCCAGCAGCCCCCGGGGTAGCGCGGACAATGAGCAGTTCTTC. It yields the protein CASSPRGSADNEQFF. Complete variable domain (other parts from reference TRBV9 and TRBJ2-1): DSGVTQTPKHLITATGQRVTLRCSPRSGDLSVYWYQQSLDQGLQFLIQYYNGEERAKGNILERFSAQQFPDLHSELNLSSLELGDSALYFCASSPRGSADNEQFFGPGTRLTVL.

The chain links TRBV14 to TRBJ2-1, with D tentatively TRBD2 (5 bases). The CDR3 runs to 13 residues. Looked up from germline, CDR1 is SGHDN and CDR2 is FVKESK. The V end was cut by 2 bases, the J end by 6 bases, with 8 bases between. The CDR3 here is CASSQWAGNEQFF. CDR3 in DNA: TGTGCCAGCAGCCAATGGGCGGGCAATGAGCAGTTCTTC.

This chain uses TRBV27 with TRBJ1-2; 8 nucleotides match TRBD1. After removal of 5 bases from V and 4 bases from J, the junction contained 6 bases not matched to a gene. CDR3 length equals 14 residues. Germline CDR1 is MNHEY and CDR2 is SMNVEV (reference sequence). CDR3 region: CASSPGDRGYGYTF. CDR3 DNA: TGTGCCAGCAGTCCCGGCGACAGGGGCTATGGCTACACCTTC.

The J gene is TRBJ2-3, the V gene TRBV29-1; 8 bases align to TRBD2. The CDR3 is 14 amino acids. Losses at the gene ends were 4 bases for V and 1 base for J; bases not matched to a gene: 4. Germline V gives CDR1 SQVTM, CDR2 ANQGSEA. CDR3 protein: CSVALAGRTDTQYF. CDR3 bases: TGCAGCGTTGCCCTAGCGGGTCGCACAGATACGCAGTATTTT.

This rearrangement joins TRBV2 to TRBJ2-7, with 8 nucleotides matching TRBD2. The ends lost 11 bases at V and 5 bases at J; junction bases unmatched: 17. CDR3 length: 15 amino acids. Germline assignment: CDR1 SNHLY and CDR2 FYNNEI. The CDR3 region is CASAGGESGLDEQYF. CDR3 DNA sequence: TGTGCCTCCGCGGGAGGAGAAAGTGGGTTAGACGAGCAGTACTTC.

The chain couples TRBV7-6 to TRBJ2-7, with TRBD2 identical over 10 bases. With 5 bases clipped from V and 6 bases from J, the junction kept 10 bases outside the gene matches. Germline CDR1 reads SGHVS; CDR2 reads FNYEAQ. The CDR3 totals 15 residues. The CDR3 region is CASSRRRAGGVEQYF. CDR3 nucleotides: TGTGCCAGCAGCCGTCGACGAGCGGGAGGGGTCGAGCAGTACTTC.

This clone was picked up a small number of times. The chain is built from TRBV30 and TRBJ2-7; 8 bases agree with TRBD1. Trimming cost V 3 bases and J 6 bases; bases outside gene matches: 7. Germline V gives CDR1 GTSNPN, CDR2 SVGIG (reference sequence). CDR3 size: 13 residues. The CDR3 DNA is TGTGCCTGGAGACAGACAGGGGCTTCCGAGCAGTACTTC. This codes for CAWRQTGASEQYF. Supplemented by reference TRBV30 and TRBJ2-7, the full variable domain reads SQTIHQWPATLVQPVGSPLSLECTVEGTSNPNLYWYRQAAGRGLQLLFYSVGIGQISSEVPQNLSASRPQDRQFILSSKKLLLSDSGFYLCAWRQTGASEQYFGPGTRLTVT.

The chain joins TRBV7-6 to TRBJ2-7; tentative D call: TRBD1 (6 bases). With 4 bases removed from V and 6 bases from J, the gap between germline ends came to 10 bases. This CDR3 has 12 amino acids. The germline CDR1 and CDR2 sequences are SGHVS and FNYEAQ. The CDR3, as DNA: TGTGCCAGCAGCTGGAACAGGGCCGAGCAGTACTTC. Translation gives CASSWNRAEQYF.